The T cell receptor (beta chain) described here comes from a study of shared T cell receptors in the human thymus. This CDR3 is 14 amino acids long. V was shortened by 6 bases and J by 2 bases, with 14 bases between the two germline ends. CDR1 is MDHEN and CDR2 is SYDVKM in the germline V gene. Only a few counts were recorded for this clone. TCRdb's table, derived via immunoSEQ multiplex PCR, lists solely in-frame clones and lacks some. The table lists 640,000 or so clones, about 90% of them singletons. These records were also assigned to another study, of human thymus T cells. From that paper: Corrective heart surgery yielded resections, and these provided the thymus tissue. There appeared to be biased usage of V and J genes in thymic and blood repertoires.

The specimen was thymocytes. This TCR was recovered from a boy under two years old with a congenital heart defect. This chain joins TRBV28 and TRBJ2-7; the D gene is possibly TRBD1 (6 bases). CDR3 residues: CASSANGQPYEQYF. CDR3 sequence (DNA): TGTGCCAGCAGCGCCAACGGACAGCCCTACGAGCAGTACTTC.